One and the same sample provided the 26 T cell receptor beta chains below, sequenced in a study of breast tumors, draining lymph nodes, adjacent tissues. TCRdb used MiXCR to reprocess the multiplex PCR reads, holding one entry per CDR3 protein. The sample carries over 200,000 distinct CDR3 sequences, roughly a third recorded once. Axillary draining lymph nodes of breast cancer patients supplied the node samples. The sequencing input was axillary lymph node tissue. The receptors stem from a female donor with breast cancer. Some clones in this sample may be carry-over from other donors' samples.

There are many counts of this clonotype. The chain uses TRBV5-1 and TRBJ2-7, with D hard to call. Germline V gene sequence: CDR1 SGHRS, CDR2 YFSETQ. CDR3 length: 11 residues. The V and J ends lost 4 bases and 7 bases respectively, with 9 bases between them. CDR3 DNA: TGCGCCAGCAGCGATTTTGGGGAGCAGTACTTC. Translation: CASSDFGEQYF.

This clonotype was counted a few times. A much bigger clone sits one base away, suggesting this may be a read error. The chain carries TRBV20-1 and TRBJ1-2, with D unclear. The CDR3 contains 12 residues. In germline, CDR1 is DFQATT, CDR2 SNEGSKA (reference sequence). The CDR3 coding sequence is TGCAGTGCTCCCCAACCCAACTATGGCTCCACCTTC. This encodes CSAPQPNYGSTF.

A word on this clonotype: A read error is possible here, since a much larger clone lies one base away. V usage is TRBV12-3 or TRBV12-4 and J usage is TRBJ2-5; no reliable D call. This CDR3 comprises 13 residues. Written as DNA, the CDR3 is TGTGCCAGCAGACAAGTTTCCTACAATGAGCAGCTCTTC. Its protein is CASRQVSYNEQLF.

This clonotype was recorded a few times. The J gene is TRBJ1-5, the V gene TRBV27, with a tentative D call TRBD1 (5 bases). The ends were cut back, 2 bases at V and 3 bases at J, with 11 bases in the middle. Looked up from germline, CDR1 is MNHEY and CDR2 is SMNVEV (reference sequence). This CDR3 has 15 amino acids. The CDR3 sequence is CASSLSPGANQPQHF. CDR3 DNA sequence: TGTGCCAGCAGTTTAAGCCCCGGGGCCAATCAGCCCCAGCATTTT.

The J gene is TRBJ1-5, the V gene TRBV2; 7 bases fit TRBD1. CDR1 SNHLY and CDR2 FYNNEI come from the germline V gene. CDR3 length: 16 residues. Unmatched junction bases numbered 9, after V lost 2 bases and J lost 5 bases. The chain's CDR3 is CASSENRGQSYQPQHF. The CDR3 DNA reads as TGTGCCAGCAGTGAAAATCGGGGACAGAGTTATCAGCCCCAGCATTTT.

This clonotype came up many times. The V gene is TRBV5-6, the J gene TRBJ2-1, with TRBD1 matching 8 bases. Per the germline V gene, CDR1 is SGHDT and CDR2 is YYEEEE. There are 13 residues in the CDR3. J was trimmed by 6 bases and V by 5 bases; bases with no gene match: 4. CDR3 loop: CASSFTGGNEQFF. For the CDR3, the DNA is TGTGCCAGCAGTTTTACAGGGGGCAATGAGCAGTTCTTC.

This clonotype occurred many times. The genes are TRBV5-1 and TRBJ1-2; weak D call: TRBD1 (5 bases). V lost 4 bases, J lost 1 base, and 29 bases lay in between. Germline V gives CDR1 SGHRS, CDR2 YFSETQ. The CDR3 loop spans 20 amino acids. CDR3 loop: CASSPQLRSQTGTVNYGYTF. For the CDR3, the DNA is TGCGCCAGCAGCCCCCAATTGCGGAGCCAAACGGGGACGGTTAACTATGGCTACACCTTC.

This clonotype was found once. This may be a read error: a much more frequent sequence differs by one nucleotide. The chain has TRBV10-2 and TRBJ2-2, with a possible D match to TRBD1 (7 bases). The length of the CDR3 is 16 residues. Germline CDR1 is WSHSY and CDR2 is SAAADI. Trimming shortened V by 0 bases and J by 9 bases, and 17 bases separated the two germline ends. CDR3 protein: CASSESKPGGSRELFF. The CDR3, as DNA: TGCGCCAGCAGTGAGTCGAAGCCAGGGGGGTCCCGGGAGCTGTTTTTT.

This clonotype was detected only once. The chain uses TRBV5-1 and TRBJ2-7; 8 bases are a match to TRBD1. Germline-derived CDR1 and CDR2 are SGHRS and YFSETQ. Trimming cost V 0 bases and J 0 bases; bases outside gene matches: 5. CDR3 length equals 16 residues. The CDR3 DNA follows: TGCGCCAGCAGCTTGGATGACAGGGGACTCTCCTACGAGCAGTACTTC. Its translation: CASSLDDRGLSYEQYF.

As regards this clonotype: A much larger clone differs from this one at a single base, so this may be a read error. This chain connects TRBV9 to TRBJ2-1; no firm D call. The CDR3 sequence is 15 residues long. V gave up 0 bases and J gave up 5 bases, with 12 bases separating them. In germline, CDR1 is SGDLS, CDR2 YYNGEE. CDR3 bases: TGTGCCAGCAGCGTAGGTTTAGATCTGGACAATGAGCAGTTCTTC. Its protein is CASSVGLDLDNEQFF.

This clonotype occurred many times. The chain carries TRBV19 and TRBJ2-3, with a weak D call TRBD1 (6 bases). Germline V CDR1 and CDR2: LNHDA, SQIVND (reference sequence). The CDR3 contains 14 residues. Trimming removed 5 bases from V and 2 bases from J, with 11 bases in between. In nucleotides, the CDR3 is TGTGCCAGTAGTGACAGGCGTCCCACAGATACGCAGTATTTT. Amino acid sequence: CASSDRRPTDTQYF. Supplemented by reference TRBV19 and TRBJ2-3, the full variable domain reads DGGITQSPKYLFRKEGQNVTLSCEQNLNHDAMYWYRQDPGQGLRLIYYSQIVNDFQKGDIAEGYSVSREKKESFPLTVTSAQKNPTAFYLCASSDRRPTDTQYFGPGTRLTVL.

A remark on this clonotype: The conserved closing phenylalanine or tryptophan is absent in this CDR3, likely reflecting a read error. The gene calls are TRBV20-1 and TRBJ1-6; 8 nucleotides agree with TRBD1. This CDR3 is 15 amino acids long. V shed 4 bases, J shed 7 bases, and the junction held 9 bases outside the gene matches. The germline gives CDR1 DFQATT, CDR2 SNEGSKA (reference sequence). CDR3 amino acids: CSAKESRGRNSPLHL. The CDR3 region has the DNA TGCAGTGCTAAGGAAAGCAGGGGGCGGAATTCACCCCTCCACCTT.

This clonotype was seen ten or more times. The chain uses TRBV19 and TRBJ1-2; TRBD1 is a possible D gene (6 bases). The CDR3 covers 14 residues. V lost 6 bases to trimming and J lost 4 bases, with 15 bases between them. Germline V gene data show CDR1 as LNHDA and CDR2 as SQIVND (reference sequence). This chain's CDR3 is CASSTDRNGYGYTF. For the CDR3, the DNA is TGTGCCAGTAGCACTGACAGGAACGGCTATGGCTACACCTTC.

This clonotype occurred once. The V gene is TRBV20-1, the J gene TRBJ2-7; TRBD1 matches at 9 bases. Germline V gene sequence: CDR1 DFQATT, CDR2 SNEGSKA (reference sequence). The CDR3 covers 12 residues. V lost 6 bases to trimming and J lost 4 bases; unmatched junction nucleotides: 4. The chain's CDR3 is CSANGQGYEQYF. The DNA for the CDR3 is TGCAGTGCCAACGGACAGGGGTACGAGCAGTACTTC.

A note on this clonotype: A much larger clone lies one base from this, so it may be a read error. This chain links TRBV11-1 with TRBJ2-5, with 7 bases aligning to TRBD1. The CDR3 contains 14 residues. Germline CDR1 reads SGHAT; CDR2 reads FQDESV (reference sequence). This CDR3 reads CASSLHRGAETRYF. Here the CDR3 DNA reads TGTGCCAGCAGCTTACACAGGGGCGCGGAGACCCGGTACTTC. Together with reference TRBV11-1 and TRBJ2-5, the CDR3 gives the full variable domain: EAEVAQSPRYKITEKSQAVAFWCDPISGHATLYWYRQILGQGPELLVQFQDESVVDDSQLPKDRFSAERLKGVDSTLKIQPAELGDSAMYLCASSLHRGAETRYFGPGTRLLVL.

This clonotype was counted many times. The chain links TRBV6-1 to TRBJ2-5; the D gene is possibly TRBD1 (6 bases). The V gene lost 4 bases and the J gene lost 4 bases, with 13 bases spanning the gap. The CDR3 totals 14 residues. The germline gives CDR1 MNHNS, CDR2 SASEGT. The CDR3 reads CASSGVQGRETQYF. CDR3 sequence (DNA): TGTGCCAGCAGTGGGGTTCAGGGGAGAGAGACCCAGTACTTC.

The CDR3 DNA follows: TGTGCCAGCAGCTTAGAGGGATATTCACCCCTCCACTTT. Its protein product is CASSLEGYSPLHF. The gene calls are TRBV11-2 and TRBJ1-6, with D unclear. Germline CDR1 and CDR2: SGHAT and FQNNGV. The CDR3 is 13 residues long. V lost 0 bases to trimming and J lost 8 bases, with 5 bases between them.

Of note for this clonotype: The germline gene is not matched at one end of the junction; a read error may be the cause. The chain couples TRBV7-7 to TRBJ2-7, with a weak D call TRBD2 (5 bases). This CDR3 contains 11 residues. The germline CDR1 and CDR2 sequences are SSHAT and FNYEAQ (reference sequence). DNA for the CDR3: TGTGCTAGCAGAGGGTCCTACGAGCAGTACTTC. Encoded protein: CASRGSYEQYF.

There are many counts of this clonotype. This chain links TRBV20-1 with TRBJ2-3, with TRBD2 identical over 8 bases. Germline CDR1 and CDR2: DFQATT and SNEGSKA (reference sequence). The CDR3 runs 14 residues. In DNA, the CDR3 is TGCGCTACGGCGGGGGGCGGGAGTACAGATACGCAGTATTTT. It is translated as CATAGGGSTDTQYF.

This clonotype was detected ten times or more. CDR3 coding DNA: TGTGCCAGTAGCCGGGCGGACAGGGGGCGTATTGACTATGGCTACACCTTC. Translation gives CASSRADRGRIDYGYTF. The V call is TRBV19, the J call TRBJ1-2; TRBD1 aligns across 11 bases. The CDR3 totals 17 residues. CDR1 LNHDA and CDR2 SQIVND come from the germline V gene (reference sequence). V lost 6 bases and J lost 3; bases outside the gene matches: 12.

This clonotype was found many times. This sequence joins TRBV19 and TRBJ1-2, with 9 bases identical to TRBD1. Trimming cost V 5 bases and J 8 bases; bases outside gene matches: 12. The CDR3 has 15 amino acids. The germline CDR1 and CDR2 sequences are LNHDA and SQIVND (reference sequence). Here the CDR3 reads CASSSTFRQGGGYTF. As DNA, the CDR3 is TGTGCCAGTAGTTCCACCTTCCGACAGGGGGGAGGCTACACCTTC.

This clonotype was seen repeatedly, ten times or more. The V and J genes are TRBV7-9 and TRBJ2-2; possible D gene TRBD1, 5 bases. Trimming left V 3 bases short and J 2 bases short, with 7 bases between. The CDR3 extends over 14 amino acids. The germline gives CDR1 SEHNR, CDR2 FQNEAQ (reference sequence). Here the CDR3 reads CASSLDINTGELFF. The CDR3 DNA sequence: TGTGCCAGCAGCTTGGACATAAACACCGGGGAGCTGTTTTTT.

This rearrangement joins TRBV2 to TRBJ2-5; D is unresolved. Germline lookup yields CDR1 SNHLY and CDR2 FYNNEI. The CDR3 loop spans 11 amino acids. With 4 bases removed from V and 7 bases from J, the gap between germline ends came to 7 bases. CDR3 nucleotide sequence: TGTGCCAGCAGTGCGGTTGGGACCCAGTACTTC. It specifies CASSAVGTQYF.

The chain links TRBV30 to TRBJ2-1; D possibly corresponds to TRBD1 (6 bases). The CDR3 covers 11 residues. Germline CDR1 is GTSNPN and CDR2 is SVGIG (reference sequence). V was trimmed by 4 bases and J by 5 bases, leaving 6 bases between them. In DNA form, the CDR3 reads TGTGCCTGGAACAGGGACAATGAGCAGTTCTTC. This translates into CAWNRDNEQFF. Complete variable domain (other parts from reference TRBV30 and TRBJ2-1): SQTIHQWPATLVQPVGSPLSLECTVEGTSNPNLYWYRQAAGRGLQLLFYSVGIGQISSEVPQNLSASRPQDRQFILSSKKLLLSDSGFYLCAWNRDNEQFFGPGTRLTVL.

To note about this clonotype: A read error may explain this, as a much larger clone is one base away. V usage is TRBV20-1 and J usage is TRBJ2-3; TRBD2 is a possible D gene (7 bases). The CDR3 contains 15 residues. Germline V gene data show CDR1 as DFQATT and CDR2 as SNEGSKA (reference sequence). The CDR3 is CSAERVGGGTDKQYF. The CDR3 nucleotides are TGCAGTGCTGAACGAGTGGGGGGGGGCACAGATAAGCAGTATTTT.

This clonotype was picked up many times. The chain uses TRBV11-3 and TRBJ2-1; no clear D gene. The CDR3 length is 18 residues. Germline V gene sequence: CDR1 SGHNT, CDR2 YENEEA. Trimming removed 0 bases from V and 0 bases from J, with 15 bases in between. This CDR3 is CASSLEGYGKSSYNEQFF. As DNA, the CDR3 is TGTGCCAGCAGCTTAGAGGGTTATGGGAAGAGCTCCTACAATGAGCAGTTCTTC.